These 5 T cell receptor beta chains came from one sample sequenced in a study of regulatory T cells in long-lasting Graves disease. Arm-PCR of CDR3 regions with iRepertoire HTBI primers generated TCR beta libraries. TCRdb fed the multiplex PCR reads into MiXCR, producing one record per CDR3 protein. The table lists 420,000 or so distinct CDR3 sequences, about 17% of them singletons, with about 23% in the top ten. Time point indicated: newly diagnosed GD, antithyroid drugs for less than 3 months. PBMC-derived RNA was used for the TCR library. The sample also formed part of further work on T cells in Graves' hyperthyroidism and ophthalmopathy.

The source was peripheral blood mononuclear cells (PBMCs), collected at new diagnosis, from a patient treated with antithyroid drugs. The receptors derive from a woman between 18 and 30 years old with Graves disease.

This clonotype was counted many times. The CDR3 region has the DNA TGTGCCAGCAGCTTAGTGGTCTGGCAGGGGGCCTACGAGCAGTACTTC. This gives the protein CASSLVVWQGAYEQYF. V usage is TRBV7-8 and J usage is TRBJ2-7; 7 nucleotides agree with TRBD1. The CDR3 loop spans 16 amino acids. Germline V gene data show CDR1 as SGHVS and CDR2 as FQNEAQ. V shed 1 base, J shed 2 bases, and the junction held 8 bases outside the gene matches.

This clonotype was detected ten times or more. CDR3 in amino acids: CASSLELAANTGELFF. In DNA form, the CDR3 reads TGTGCCAGCAGCTTAGAACTAGCGGCGAACACCGGGGAGCTGTTTTTT. The chain has TRBV7-2 and TRBJ2-2; 8 bases map to TRBD2. V trimming: 1 base; J trimming: 0 bases; junction bases outside the gene matches: 1. The CDR3 sequence is 16 residues long. Germline-derived CDR1 and CDR2 are SGHTA and FQGNSA.

This clonotype was detected ten times or more. V and J are TRBV11-3 and TRBJ2-1; 11 positions match TRBD2. Germline CDR1 reads SGHNT; CDR2 reads YENEEA. CDR3 length: 17 residues. The J segment lost 6 bases and the V segment lost 0 bases, leaving 7 bases of the junction unmatched. Here the CDR3 reads CASSLDGPSGGLNEQFF. The CDR3 DNA is TGTGCCAGCAGCTTAGATGGGCCTAGCGGGGGGCTCAATGAGCAGTTCTTC.

This clonotype was picked up many times. This chain joins TRBV29-1 and TRBJ2-1; D is undetermined. V dropped 2 bases and J dropped 0 bases, with 11 bases sitting between them. This CDR3 is 15 amino acids long. Germline V gene data show CDR1 as SQVTM and CDR2 as ANQGSEA. CDR3 sequence reads: CSVEKTPDSYNEQFF. The CDR3 nucleotides read TGCAGCGTTGAAAAGACTCCGGACTCCTACAATGAGCAGTTCTTC.

This clonotype was detected only once. This may arise from a read error, as a much more abundant clone is one base away. The V call is TRBV20-1, the J call TRBJ2-7, with TRBD1 matching over 7 bases. CDR1 and CDR2 from the germline V gene are DFQATT and SNEGSKA (reference sequence). This CDR3 comprises 13 residues. The V segment lost 7 bases and the J segment 0 bases; nucleotides outside the gene matches: 6. The CDR3 loop reads CSGWDRTSYEQYF. The CDR3 nucleotides are TGCAGTGGATGGGACAGAACCTCCTACGAGCAGTACTTC.